The sequence of this T cell receptor (beta chain) was determined in a study of regulatory T cells. The primer mix had 52 TRBV and 13 TRBJ primers. Libraries were prepared by immunoSEQ multiplex PCR; TCRdb keeps only in-frame clonotypes and omits some of them. The table includes 17,000 or so clones, roughly 90% detected once. The ends were cut back, 4 bases at V and 7 bases at J, with 14 bases in the middle. CDR1 and CDR2 from the germline V gene are MGHRA and YSYEKL. This CDR3 has 15 amino acids. V is TRBV4-1 and J is TRBJ1-6; D may be TRBD1 (6 bases). The clonotype originates from a person aged 18 to 30 with CD3G deficiency. The sequenced material came from CD8+ T cells sorted from blood. The CDR3 nucleotides read TGCGCCAGCAGCCGGGACACCCTTTCCAATTCACCCCTCCACTTT. This sequence encodes CASSRDTLSNSPLHF.